Presented here are 18 T cell receptor beta chains from one specimen sequenced in a study of STAT5B mutations in CD4+ large granular lymphocyte leukemia. TCRdb's table, derived via immunoSEQ multiplex PCR, lists solely in-frame clones and lacks some. Among more than 30,000 clones listed, under 85% were seen once. The sequenced material came from CD4+ T cells from blood buffy coats. The receptor source for this set is a human donor in good health.

The rearrangement uses TRBV6-1 and TRBJ2-2; TRBD2 matches at 7 bases. The CDR3 consists of 15 residues. V was clipped by 2 bases and J by 7 bases; unmatched bases: 7. CDR1 is MNHNS and CDR2 is SASEGT in the germline V gene. In nucleotides, the CDR3 is TGTGCCAGCAGTGAAAGCGCGGGGGTGGGCGGGGAGCTGTTTTTT. Protein: CASSESAGVGGELFF.

The chain recombines TRBV11-1 with TRBJ2-3; D possibly corresponds to TRBD2 (5 bases). The CDR3 consists of 13 residues. V was clipped by 4 bases and J by 0 bases, with 5 bases between them. Germline-derived CDR1 and CDR2 are SGHAT and FQDESV (reference sequence). The CDR3 DNA reads TGTGCCAGCAGCTCGGGGAGCACAGATACGCAGTATTTT. It specifies CASSSGSTDTQYF.

CDR3 protein: CASSEHRYEQYF. DNA for the CDR3: TGTGCCAGCAGTGAGCACAGGTACGAGCAGTACTTC. The chain is built from TRBV6-1 and TRBJ2-7; D perhaps matches TRBD1 (5 bases). With 3 bases removed from V and 4 bases from J, the gap between germline ends came to 7 bases. Looked up from germline, CDR1 is MNHNS and CDR2 is SASEGT. This CDR3 is built from 12 residues.

V and J are TRBV7-6 and TRBJ2-1; the D call may be TRBD1 or TRBD2 (5 bases each). With 0 bases removed from V and 4 bases from J, the gap between germline ends came to 10 bases. Germline V lookup: CDR1 SGHVS, CDR2 FNYEAQ. This CDR3 has 15 residues. As DNA, the CDR3 is TGTGCCAGCAGCTTAGCCGGGACCTCGTACAATGAGCAGTTCTTC. Translating gives CASSLAGTSYNEQFF.

The V gene is TRBV6-6, the J gene TRBJ1-3, with D hard to call. This CDR3 is 13 amino acids long. Per the germline V gene, CDR1 is MNHNY and CDR2 is SVGAGI (reference sequence). With 2 bases removed from V and 4 bases from J, the gap between germline ends came to 6 bases. The CDR3 bases are TGTGCCAGCAGTTACGGGCGCGGAAACACCATATATTTT. It encodes CASSYGRGNTIYF.

The rearrangement uses TRBV28 and TRBJ2-7; a weak D match, TRBD1 (6 bases). Germline V gives CDR1 MDHEN, CDR2 SYDVKM. The CDR3 has 16 residues. The ends were cut back, 6 bases at V and 2 bases at J, with 20 bases in the middle. CDR3 nucleotides: TGTGCCAGCAGCCCTGACAGGTCCCCTTTTACCTACGAGCAGTACTTC. Translating it yields CASSPDRSPFTYEQYF.

The chain couples TRBV25-1 to TRBJ1-1; D call uncertain. Trimming shortened V by 1 base and J by 6 bases, and 12 bases separated the two germline ends. The V gene's germline CDR1 is MGHDK and CDR2 SYGVNS. The CDR3 extends over 14 amino acids. In DNA, the CDR3 is TGTGCCAGCAGTGAATGGCCCCCTCAAGCTGAAGCTTTCTTT. It specifies CASSEWPPQAEAFF.

J is TRBJ2-7 and V is TRBV2; weak D call: TRBD2 (6 bases). V lost 6 bases and J lost 4, with 10 bases in between. Germline V gene lookup returns CDR1 SNHLY and CDR2 FYNNEI. The length of the CDR3 is 12 residues. CDR3 DNA: TGTGCCAGCAGGCCGGGAGTGTACGAGCAGTACTTC. This codes for CASRPGVYEQYF.

The chain carries TRBV23-1 and TRBJ2-7, with TRBD1 matching 7 bases. TRBV23-1 is an open reading frame, and its role is uncertain. CDR3 length equals 16 residues. V was clipped by 3 bases and J by 1 base; unmatched bases: 9. The CDR3 region has the DNA TGCGCCAGCAGTCAGGCCGGCCGACAGGGTTCCTACGAGCAGTACTTC. It encodes CASSQAGRQGSYEQYF.

V is TRBV19 and J is TRBJ2-1, with TRBD2 as a possible D gene (6 bases). Germline V gives CDR1 LNHDA, CDR2 SQIVND (reference sequence). With 5 bases removed from V and 9 bases from J, the gap between germline ends came to 23 bases. This CDR3 is built from 16 residues. As DNA, the CDR3 is TGTGCCAGTAGTGTTGAAGGGCGGGGCCGGCCAGGTGAGCAGTTCTTC. Protein sequence: CASSVEGRGRPGEQFF.

The rearrangement uses TRBV19 and TRBJ2-2; TRBD1 matches at 7 bases. CDR1 and CDR2 from the germline V gene are LNHDA and SQIVND (reference sequence). J lost 6 bases, V lost 10 bases, and 11 bases had no gene match. The CDR3 extends over 14 amino acids. The chain's CDR3 is CATRKGAEAGELFF. The CDR3 DNA sequence: TGTGCCACCCGAAAGGGGGCTGAAGCCGGGGAGCTGTTTTTT.

The rearrangement uses TRBV25-1 and TRBJ2-3, with 8 nucleotides matching TRBD2. Unmatched junction bases numbered 6, after V lost 6 bases and J lost 1 base. CDR1 MGHDK and CDR2 SYGVNS come from the germline V gene. This CDR3 has 15 residues. CDR3 protein: CASRAAGARTDTQYF. The CDR3 DNA is TGTGCCAGCAGGGCAGCGGGAGCCCGCACAGATACGCAGTATTTT.

The chain carries TRBV9 and TRBJ1-2; tentative D call: TRBD1 (5 bases). V was pared by 4 bases and J by 3 bases, with 16 bases between. Germline CDR1 reads SGDLS; CDR2 reads YYNGEE. The CDR3 length is 15 residues. CDR3 protein: CASSHSGGWDYGYTF. CDR3 DNA sequence: TGTGCCAGCAGCCATTCGGGGGGTTGGGACTATGGCTACACCTTC.

The rearrangement uses TRBV30 and TRBJ2-2, with 9 bases matching TRBD2. The germline V gene has CDR1 GTSNPN and CDR2 SVGIG (reference sequence). V gave up 3 bases and J gave up 6 bases; unmatched junction bases: 2. The length of the CDR3 is 13 residues. The CDR3 loop is CAWRAGGAGELFF. The DNA of the CDR3 is TGTGCCTGGAGAGCGGGAGGAGCCGGGGAGCTGTTTTTT.

Here the CDR3 DNA reads TGTGCCACCAGCAGGGGGGGCTGGACAACTAATGAAAAACTGTTTTTT. It translates to CATSRGGWTTNEKLFF. The V and J genes are TRBV15 and TRBJ1-4; TRBD1 might be the D (6 bases). This CDR3 contains 16 residues. Germline CDR1 is LNHNV and CDR2 is YYDKDF (reference sequence). Trimming cost V 3 bases and J 0 bases, with 11 bases left between them.

The rearrangement uses TRBV7-2 and TRBJ2-2; D remains unclear. V was clipped by 7 bases and J by 4 bases, with 13 bases between them. This CDR3 is built from 14 residues. CDR1 is SGHTA, CDR2 FQGNSA, per germline. CDR3: CASKVTASTGELFF. The CDR3 DNA reads as TGTGCCAGCAAGGTAACAGCATCCACCGGGGAGCTGTTTTTT.

This clone appeared a few times. The chain uses TRBV6-5 and TRBJ1-1; D is undetermined. Trimming took 5 bases from V and 1 from J, leaving 8 bases between them. The germline CDR1 and CDR2 sequences are MNHEY and SVGAGI. The length of the CDR3 is 13 residues. The CDR3: CASSPRQNTEAFF. CDR3 nucleotide sequence: TGTGCCAGCAGTCCCCGACAGAACACTGAAGCTTTCTTT.

Only a few counts were recorded for this clone. This chain uses TRBV29-1 with TRBJ1-5; D is possibly TRBD1 (5 bases). The CDR3 spans 12 residues. Germline CDR1 is SQVTM and CDR2 is ANQGSEA. The V and J ends lost 7 bases and 2 bases respectively, with 9 bases between them. CDR3 sequence: CSGGDGNQPQHF. As DNA, the CDR3 is TGCAGCGGGGGGGACGGCAATCAGCCCCAGCATTTT.